The following is a T cell receptor (beta chain) sequence with its context. The source of the sample is a study of blood T cell repertoires in COVID-19. Study overall: Some COVID-19 samples were acute and others convalescent; all came from the United States, Italy and Spain. T cells, B-cell-depleted T cells, or PBMCs supplied cDNA or gDNA.

Seattle cases were enrolled at active infection and followed longitudinally. As originally analysed: It was from reference gene primer amplification that nucleated cell counts were estimated. Produced via immunoSEQ multiplex PCR; TCRdb's table is partial and in-frame only. The V and J calls and clone size are taken from that table; D and trimming were inferred from the DNA. The sample has 150,000 or so clones; 80% to 90% are singletons. Trimming pared 5 bases from V and 9 bases from J, leaving 11 bases between. This CDR3 comprises 11 residues. CDR1 MNHEY and CDR2 SVGEGT come from the germline V gene. The receptor's source is a man aged 18 to 35 with COVID-19, enrolled during active disease. Specimen: peripheral blood. The V and J genes are TRBV6-2 or TRBV6-3 and TRBJ2-7; TRBD1 might be the D (6 bases). The CDR3, as DNA: TGTGCCAGCAGTCCAGGGGTTGGGCAGTACTTC. Translating gives CASSPGVGQYF.